Presented here are 24 T cell receptor beta chains from one specimen sequenced in a study of T cell responses to AZD1222 COVID-19 vaccine. Some clones are missing from TCRdb's copy, which holds only in-frame ones; the method was immunoSEQ multiplex PCR. Here the sample spans some 74,000 clones, roughly 88% being singletons. The sequencing here drew on peripheral blood, taken 28 days after the second AZD1222 dose. The origin of the receptors is an adult who received the AZD1222 COVID-19 vaccine.

V usage is TRBV10-3 and J usage is TRBJ2-7, with D possibly TRBD2 on 6 matching bases. The CDR3 contains 15 residues. Germline V gene data show CDR1 as ENHRY and CDR2 as SYGVKD. Between the trimmed V and J ends, which lost 6 bases and 1 base, there was a span of 16 bases. The CDR3 reads CAISQGEERSYEQYF. CDR3 DNA: TGTGCCATCAGCCAAGGGGAGGAAAGGTCCTACGAGCAGTACTTC.

This clone has only a few counts. This chain uses TRBV5-1 with TRBJ2-7; TRBD2 agrees at 9 bases. Trimming at V came to 1 base and at J to 4 bases, leaving 3 bases not matched to a gene. Germline V gene sequence: CDR1 SGHRS, CDR2 YFSETQ. This CDR3 is 14 amino acids long. CDR3 DNA sequence: TGCGCCAGCAGCTTGAATAGCGGGGGATACGAGCAGTACTTC. Translated, it gives CASSLNSGGYEQYF.

This clone is a singleton in its sample. The chain combines TRBV6-5 with TRBJ1-3, with 8 bases aligning to TRBD1. Germline values: CDR1 MNHEY, CDR2 SVGAGI. Trimming removed 6 bases from V and 4 bases from J; junction bases left unmatched: 5. The CDR3 is made up of 14 amino acids. Written as DNA, the CDR3 is TGTGCCAGCAGCCAGGGGGCACAGGGAAACACCATATATTTT. Amino acids: CASSQGAQGNTIYF.

Here the CDR3 reads CASGRTAATSGNTIYF. DNA for the CDR3: TGTGCCAGCGGACGGACAGCAGCCACCTCTGGAAACACCATATATTTT. The chain joins TRBV9 to TRBJ1-3; TRBD1 is a possible D gene (6 bases). Trimming took off 7 bases at V and 0 bases at J, with 17 bases between the two ends. Germline V gives CDR1 SGDLS, CDR2 YYNGEE. The CDR3 is 16 amino acids.

The chain combines TRBV23-1 with TRBJ1-6; D is ambiguous. TRBV23-1 is an ORF, and what it does is uncertain. This CDR3 is 14 amino acids long. V lost 0 bases to trimming and J lost 8 bases, with 8 bases between them. The CDR3 DNA sequence: TGCGCCAGCAGTCAATCCGGGCCTTATTCACCCCTCCACTTT. Protein sequence: CASSQSGPYSPLHF.

This clone showed up just once. This chain joins TRBV5-1 and TRBJ1-1; tentatively, D is TRBD1 (6 bases). Germline V lookup: CDR1 SGHRS, CDR2 YFSETQ. The CDR3 totals 15 residues. V lost 4 bases to trimming and J lost 3 bases, with 16 bases between them. DNA of the CDR3: TGCGCCAGCAGCGTGGACAGTCTAAGCCACACTGAAGCTTTCTTT. This encodes CASSVDSLSHTEAFF.

The chain uses TRBV29-1 and TRBJ2-3, with TRBD1 identical over 7 bases. Trimming at V came to 7 bases and at J to 4 bases, leaving 11 bases not matched to a gene. This CDR3 spans 14 amino acids. From germline, CDR1 is SQVTM and CDR2 ANQGSEA. The CDR3 DNA reads as TGCAGCGCCGAAGGCAGGGGGTGGCCAGATACGCAGTATTTT. Protein sequence: CSAEGRGWPDTQYF.

The chain employs TRBV5-1 and TRBJ2-1, with 12 nucleotides matching TRBD2. Germline CDR1 reads SGHRS; CDR2 reads YFSETQ. This CDR3 comprises 15 residues. The junction had 0 bases not matched to a gene; V was cut back by 1 base and J by 4 bases. The CDR3 DNA reads TGCGCCAGCAGCTTGCTAGCGGGGGGGTACAATGAGCAGTTCTTC. The encoded protein is CASSLLAGGYNEQFF.

The chain links TRBV7-2 to TRBJ2-5, with D tentatively TRBD2 (6 bases). V was shortened by 1 base and J by 5 bases, with 17 bases between the two germline ends. Germline-derived CDR1 and CDR2 are SGHTA and FQGNSA. CDR3 size: 16 residues. CDR3 region: CASSLGGTVRRETQYF. The CDR3 bases are TGTGCCAGCAGCTTAGGCGGGACCGTCCGTCGGGAGACCCAGTACTTC.

The chain links TRBV4-1 to TRBJ2-1; maybe TRBD2 (6 bases). The CDR3 runs 15 residues. Per the germline V gene, CDR1 is MGHRA and CDR2 is YSYEKL. Trimming cost V 4 bases and J 6 bases, with 16 bases left between them. The DNA for the CDR3 is TGCGCCAGCAGCCGTGACACGGGGCGGGGCAATGAGCAGTTCTTC. It translates to CASSRDTGRGNEQFF.

The CDR3 region is CASSIDRRELQPQHF. In nucleotides, the CDR3 is TGTGCCAGTAGTATAGACAGGCGGGAGCTTCAGCCCCAGCATTTT. The rearrangement joins TRBV19 to TRBJ1-5, with D unclear. V lost 0 bases and J lost 6, with 12 bases in between. CDR3 length: 15 amino acids. CDR1 and CDR2 (germline): LNHDA, SQIVND (reference sequence).

The chain has TRBV11-3 and TRBJ2-1; 12 nucleotides align to TRBD2. From germline, CDR1 is SGHNT and CDR2 YENEEA. The CDR3 is made up of 17 amino acids. Trimming removed 1 base from V and 7 bases from J; junction bases left unmatched: 8. The CDR3 is CASSLGLAGGPRNEQFF. In DNA form, the CDR3 reads TGTGCCAGCAGCTTAGGCCTAGCGGGGGGGCCGAGAAATGAGCAGTTCTTC.

CDR3 protein: CASSLGGGSYEQYF. Here the CDR3 DNA reads TGTGCCAGCAGCTTGGGGGGAGGCTCCTACGAGCAGTACTTC. This sequence joins TRBV5-8 and TRBJ2-7, with a weak D call TRBD2 (6 bases). The length of the CDR3 is 14 residues. The germline CDR1 and CDR2 sequences are SGHTS and YDEGEE. Deletions cut 0 bases from V and 0 bases from J, with 7 bases between.

The genes are TRBV6-6 and TRBJ1-2; D unclear. Looked up from germline, CDR1 is MNHNY and CDR2 is SVGAGI (reference sequence). Trimming removed 6 bases from V and 4 bases from J, with 12 bases in between. This CDR3 has 13 residues. The CDR3 DNA reads TGTGCCAGCAGCCTCGCTCCAGGCTATGGCTACACCTTC. Translated: CASSLAPGYGYTF.

The genes are TRBV2 and TRBJ1-6, with TRBD1 identical over 9 bases. In germline, CDR1 is SNHLY, CDR2 FYNNEI. The CDR3 has 15 residues. V lost 2 bases, J lost 12 bases, and 8 bases stayed unmatched. The CDR3 DNA sequence: TGTGCCAGCAGTGAACGGGGACAGGGTCTCTTACCCCTCCACTTT. Protein product: CASSERGQGLLPLHF.

The chain uses TRBV9 and TRBJ2-2, with D possibly being TRBD1 (5 bases). From germline, CDR1 is SGDLS and CDR2 YYNGEE. Trimming shortened V by 3 bases and J by 1 base, and 19 bases separated the two germline ends. This CDR3 comprises 18 residues. CDR3 in DNA: TGTGCCAGCAGCGGGGGCGGACCTTGGACACTGAACACCGGGGAGCTGTTTTTT. This translates into CASSGGGPWTLNTGELFF. The complete variable domain, with remaining parts taken from reference TRBV9 and TRBJ2-2, reads DSGVTQTPKHLITATGQRVTLRCSPRSGDLSVYWYQQSLDQGLQFLIQYYNGEERAKGNILERFSAQQFPDLHSELNLSSLELGDSALYFCASSGGGPWTLNTGELFFGEGSRLTVL.

V and J are TRBV3-1 (or the pseudogene TRBV3-2) and TRBJ2-1; 12 nucleotides agree with TRBD2. After removal of 5 bases from V and 0 bases from J, the junction contained 8 bases not matched to a gene. This CDR3 comprises 18 residues. CDR1 and CDR2 from the germline V gene are LGHDT and YNNKEL (reference sequence). The CDR3, as DNA: TGTGCCAGCAGCTCCCGGACTAGCGGGGTCAGCTCCTACAATGAGCAGTTCTTC. The encoded protein is CASSSRTSGVSSYNEQFF.

This chain joins TRBV2 and TRBJ1-6; TRBD1 might be the D (5 bases). V lost 6 bases and J 6 bases, leaving 9 bases between the germline ends. The CDR3 has 13 residues. From germline, CDR1 is SNHLY and CDR2 FYNNEI. CDR3 nucleotide sequence: TGTGCCAGCAGCGCGGGACCTAATTCACCCCTCCACTTT. This sequence encodes CASSAGPNSPLHF.

The rearrangement links TRBV5-4 to TRBJ2-1; D is perhaps TRBD1 (5 bases). Germline V gene sequence: CDR1 SGHNT, CDR2 YYREEE (reference sequence). The CDR3 sequence is 15 residues long. Trimming cost V 4 bases and J 4 bases, with 15 bases left between them. CDR3 DNA sequence: TGTGCCAGCAGCCCCGGACAAAGACAGTACAATGAGCAGTTCTTC. Its protein product is CASSPGQRQYNEQFF.

This rearrangement joins TRBV9 to TRBJ1-5; maybe TRBD1 (5 bases). V was cut by 0 bases and J by 7 bases, with 11 bases left in between. The CDR3 runs 14 residues. CDR1 and CDR2 from the germline V gene are SGDLS and YYNGEE. CDR3 region: CASSVDGDGQPQHF. The CDR3 region has the DNA TGTGCCAGCAGCGTAGACGGGGACGGGCAGCCCCAGCATTTT.

The chain combines TRBV30 with TRBJ1-2, with 11 bases matching TRBD1. The ends lost 3 bases at V and 4 bases at J; junction bases unmatched: 7. The CDR3 spans 15 residues. Germline assignment: CDR1 GTSNPN and CDR2 SVGIG (reference sequence). CDR3 nucleotides: TGTGCCTGGAGCCTTGGACAGGGGGCGGCCTATGGCTACACCTTC. It translates to CAWSLGQGAAYGYTF.

The rearrangement links TRBV20-1 to TRBJ2-1, with 9 bases identical to TRBD2. Germline values: CDR1 DFQATT, CDR2 SNEGSKA (reference sequence). With 3 bases clipped from V and 5 bases from J, the junction kept 8 bases outside the gene matches. CDR3 length: 15 residues. Here the CDR3 reads CSASRRPSGDNEQFF. The CDR3 DNA follows: TGCAGTGCTAGTAGAAGGCCTAGCGGGGACAATGAGCAGTTCTTC.

The gene calls are TRBV24-1 and TRBJ1-2; weak D call: TRBD1 (5 bases). CDR3 length: 14 residues. Looked up from germline, CDR1 is KGHDR and CDR2 is SFDVKD. Trimming left V 2 bases short and J 7 bases short, with 13 bases between. The CDR3 sequence is CATSDSTKGTGYTF. DNA of the CDR3: TGTGCCACCAGTGATTCCACCAAGGGGACTGGCTACACCTTC.

This chain links TRBV29-1 with TRBJ2-7, with D hard to call. The V gene lost 4 bases and the J gene lost 0 bases, with 10 bases spanning the gap. The CDR3 loop spans 13 amino acids. Germline V gives CDR1 SQVTM, CDR2 ANQGSEA. Here the CDR3 DNA reads TGCAGCGTTGCTCTTCCGAGCTCCTACGAGCAGTACTTC. Its translation: CSVALPSSYEQYF.